This entry lists 8 T cell receptor beta chains sequenced from one sample in a study of beta chain features in type 1 diabetes. Points from the study as a whole: Type 1 diabetes patients had TCRB CDR3s that were shorter (moderately but significantly so) in all four CD4+ subsets.

These receptors have no known antigen. Sequencing targeted expressed TCRB transcripts, as all isolated RNA had been reverse transcribed. Clones were sequenced by immunoSEQ multiplex PCR, and TCRdb holds only the in-frame ones, with some missing. The repertoire has about 650,000 clones, under 15% of them found once; the top ten carry around 0.12%. The material sequenced was naive CD4+ T cells from blood. Every receptor here comes from a man aged 25 to 45 with type 1 diabetes.

This clone turned up a few times. This chain joins TRBV7-9 and TRBJ2-2, with D perhaps assigned TRBD1 or TRBD2 (6 bases each). Germline lookup yields CDR1 SEHNR and CDR2 FQNEAQ (reference sequence). The V end lost 5 bases, the J end lost 5 bases, and 21 bases lay between the germline ends. The CDR3 totals 17 residues. The CDR3 DNA reads as TGTGCCAGCAGCACCGGACAGCCGCGTCGGGAGACCGGGGAGCTGTTTTTT. Amino acid sequence: CASSTGQPRRETGELFF.

In its sample, this clone was seen a few times. This chain uses TRBV9 with TRBJ1-5, with TRBD1 matching over 12 bases. V gave up 3 bases and J gave up 6 bases; unmatched junction bases: 7. CDR1 SGDLS and CDR2 YYNGEE come from the germline V gene. The CDR3 contains 16 residues. DNA for the CDR3: TGTGCCAGCAGCGACCCCGGGACAGGGGGCCGTCAGCCCCAGCATTTT. Encoded protein: CASSDPGTGGRQPQHF. The complete variable domain, with remaining parts taken from reference TRBV9 and TRBJ1-5, reads DSGVTQTPKHLITATGQRVTLRCSPRSGDLSVYWYQQSLDQGLQFLIQYYNGEERAKGNILERFSAQQFPDLHSELNLSSLELGDSALYFCASSDPGTGGRQPQHFGDGTRLSIL.

This clone was recorded a few times. The same CDR3 can be traced to other DNA sequences in this sample. The rearrangement uses TRBV20-1 and TRBJ1-2; D gene uncertain. The CDR3 is made up of 10 amino acids. CDR1 and CDR2 (germline): DFQATT, SNEGSKA (reference sequence). V was pared by 3 bases and J by 3 bases, with 2 bases between. CDR3 region: CSARDYGYTF. CDR3 nucleotides: TGCAGTGCTAGGGACTATGGCTACACCTTC.

This chain connects TRBV28 to TRBJ1-6, with 7 bases fitting TRBD1. Germline loops: CDR1 MDHEN, CDR2 SYDVKM. The trim removed 3 bases at V and 9 bases at J, leaving 8 bases unmatched. CDR3 length: 15 residues. CDR3 sequence reads: CASSLRRQGSSPLHF. CDR3 sequence (DNA): TGTGCCAGCAGTTTGCGGAGACAGGGTAGTTCACCCCTCCACTTT.

J is TRBJ2-6 and V is TRBV28, with a tentative D call TRBD2 (5 bases). With 2 bases removed from V and 2 bases from J, the gap between germline ends came to 7 bases. Germline CDR1 and CDR2: MDHEN and SYDVKM. CDR3 size: 15 residues. CDR3 loop: CASSLGSPGANVLTF. The CDR3 nucleotides read TGTGCCAGCAGTTTAGGGAGTCCTGGGGCCAACGTCCTGACTTTC.

The chain couples TRBV28 to TRBJ1-4; no clear D gene. Germline V gives CDR1 MDHEN, CDR2 SYDVKM. The CDR3 spans 14 residues. V dropped 5 bases and J dropped 6 bases, with 13 bases sitting between them. The CDR3 DNA reads as TGTGCCAGCAGTCCACGGAACGAGGATGAAAAACTGTTTTTT. Amino acids: CASSPRNEDEKLFF.

The V call is TRBV7-2, the J call TRBJ2-3; TRBD2 matches 8 bases. The germline gives CDR1 SGHTA, CDR2 FQGNSA. V lost 0 bases, J lost 8 bases, and 10 bases stayed unmatched. This CDR3 comprises 16 residues. The DNA of the CDR3 is TGTGCCAGCAGCTTAGCGGGAGCGGGAGCCGGGGCTACGCAGTATTTT. Its translation is CASSLAGAGAGATQYF.

Only a few counts were recorded for this clone. The chain uses TRBV14 and TRBJ1-1; a possible D gene is TRBD1 (5 bases). The CDR3 runs to 13 residues. Germline loops: CDR1 SGHDN, CDR2 FVKESK. V was cut by 5 bases and J by 4 bases, with 11 bases left in between. For the CDR3, the DNA is TGTGCCAGCAGCTTGACAGCAGGCACTGAAGCTTTCTTT. Translation: CASSLTAGTEAFF.